Here is one TCR beta chain with its context. The length of the CDR3 is 20 residues. V trimming: 5 bases; J trimming: 1 base; junction bases outside the gene matches: 14. The V gene's germline CDR1 is LNHDA and CDR2 SQIVND (reference sequence). This entry is derived from a study of blood T cell repertoires in COVID-19. Looking at the study overall: COVID-19 samples, acute and convalescent, were from the United States, Italy and Spain. The cDNA or gDNA used as material had been derived from T cells, B-cell-depleted T cells, or PBMCs.

As originally analysed: Reference gene primer amplification gave nucleated cell count estimates. The assay was immunoSEQ multiplex PCR, and TCRdb's table has in-frame clones only and misses some. From that table come the V and J calls and clone size; the DNA was used to work out D and trimming. The sample carries roughly 84,000 clones, around 82% recorded once. In Seattle, patients joined the study during active infection and were tracked longitudinally. Material: peripheral blood. The origin of this receptor is a man in his 60s with COVID-19, enrolled during active disease. The rearrangement links TRBV19 to TRBJ2-3, with 14 positions matching TRBD2. CDR3 nucleotides: TGTGCCAGTAGTTACGGGACTAGCGGGAGAGTGATTGCTGGCACAGATACGCAGTATTTT. It encodes CASSYGTSGRVIAGTDTQYF.